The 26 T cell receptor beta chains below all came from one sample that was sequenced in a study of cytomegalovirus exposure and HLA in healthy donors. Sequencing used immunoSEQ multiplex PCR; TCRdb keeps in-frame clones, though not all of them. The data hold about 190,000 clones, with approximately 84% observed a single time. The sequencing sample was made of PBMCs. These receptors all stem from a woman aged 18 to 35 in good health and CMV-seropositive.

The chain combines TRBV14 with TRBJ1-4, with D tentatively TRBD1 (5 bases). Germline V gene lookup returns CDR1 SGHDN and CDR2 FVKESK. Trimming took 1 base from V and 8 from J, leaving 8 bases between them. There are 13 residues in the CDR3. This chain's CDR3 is CASSQVRDEKLFF. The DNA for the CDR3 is TGTGCCAGCAGCCAAGTGCGGGACGAAAAACTGTTTTTT.

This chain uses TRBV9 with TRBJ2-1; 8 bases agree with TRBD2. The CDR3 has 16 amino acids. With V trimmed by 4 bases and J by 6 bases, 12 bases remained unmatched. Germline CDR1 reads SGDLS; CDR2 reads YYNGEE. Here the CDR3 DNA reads TGTGCCAGCAGCCCCCTTAGGGCGGGGGGACGCAATGAGCAGTTCTTC. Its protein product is CASSPLRAGGRNEQFF.

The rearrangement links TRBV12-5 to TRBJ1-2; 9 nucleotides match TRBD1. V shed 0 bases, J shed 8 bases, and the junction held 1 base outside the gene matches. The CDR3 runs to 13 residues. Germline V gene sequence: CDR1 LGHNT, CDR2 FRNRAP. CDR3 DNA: TGTGCTAGTGGTTTGGTGGACAGGGGAGGCTACACCTTC. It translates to CASGLVDRGGYTF.

The CDR3 DNA sequence: TGTGCCAGCAGCTTTTACAAGGGGGCCCCCAACGTCCTGACTTTC. Translated: CASSFYKGAPNVLTF. The V and J genes are TRBV7-9 and TRBJ2-6, with 7 bases identical to TRBD1. The CDR3 covers 15 residues. Germline assignment: CDR1 SEHNR and CDR2 FQNEAQ (reference sequence). Trimming took 3 bases from V and 8 from J; bases not matched to a gene: 7. The whole variable domain, remainder taken from reference TRBV7-9 and TRBJ2-6, is DTGVSQNPRHKITKRGQNVTFRCDPISEHNRLYWYRQTLGQGPEFLTYFQNEAQLEKSRLLSDRFSAERPKGSFSTLEIQRTEQGDSAMYLCASSFYKGAPNVLTFGAGSRLTVL.

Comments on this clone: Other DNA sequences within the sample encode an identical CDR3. In nucleotides, the CDR3 is TGTGCCAGCTCACCACCGAGCGTTAATGAGCAGTTCTTC. This sequence encodes CASSPPSVNEQFF. The chain has TRBV18 and TRBJ2-1; D is ambiguous. V lost 0 bases to trimming and J lost 7 bases, with 7 bases between them. The CDR3 totals 13 residues. From germline, CDR1 is KGHSH and CDR2 LQKENI.

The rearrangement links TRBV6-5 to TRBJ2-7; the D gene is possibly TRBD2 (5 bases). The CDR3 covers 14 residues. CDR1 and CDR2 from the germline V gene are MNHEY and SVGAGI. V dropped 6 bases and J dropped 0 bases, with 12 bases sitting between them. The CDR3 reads CASRRVTASYEQYF. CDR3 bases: TGTGCCAGCAGGCGGGTTACAGCCTCCTACGAGCAGTACTTC.

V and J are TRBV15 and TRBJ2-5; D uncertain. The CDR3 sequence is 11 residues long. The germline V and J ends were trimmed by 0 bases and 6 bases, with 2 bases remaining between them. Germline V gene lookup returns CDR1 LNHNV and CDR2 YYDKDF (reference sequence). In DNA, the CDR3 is TGTGCCACCAGCAGAGACAAGACCCAGTACTTC. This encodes CATSRDKTQYF.

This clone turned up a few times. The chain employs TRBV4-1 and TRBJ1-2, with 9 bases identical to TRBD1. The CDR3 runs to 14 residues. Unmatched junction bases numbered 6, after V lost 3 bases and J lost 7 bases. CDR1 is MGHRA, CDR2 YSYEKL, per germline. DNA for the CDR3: TGCGCCAGCAGCCAGGACAGGGGAGGTGGTGGCTACACCTTC. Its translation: CASSQDRGGGGYTF.

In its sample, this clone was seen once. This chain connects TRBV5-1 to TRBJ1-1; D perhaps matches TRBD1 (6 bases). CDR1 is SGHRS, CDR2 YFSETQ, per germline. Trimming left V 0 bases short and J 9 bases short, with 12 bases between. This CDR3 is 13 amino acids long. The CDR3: CASSLAGGAQAFF. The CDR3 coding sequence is TGCGCCAGCAGCTTGGCCGGGGGGGCGCAAGCTTTCTTT. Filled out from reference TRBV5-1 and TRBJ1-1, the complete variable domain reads KAGVTQTPRYLIKTRGQQVTLSCSPISGHRSVSWYQQTPGQGLQFLFEYFSETQRNKGNFPGRFSGRQFSNSRSEMNVSTLELGDSALYLCASSLAGGAQAFFGQGTRLTVV.

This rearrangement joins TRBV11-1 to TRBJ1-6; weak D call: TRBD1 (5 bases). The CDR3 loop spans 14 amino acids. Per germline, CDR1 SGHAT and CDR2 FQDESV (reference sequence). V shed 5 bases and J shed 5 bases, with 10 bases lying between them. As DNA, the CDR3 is TGTGCCAGCAGCCAGGCAGGGAATAATTCACCCCTCCACTTT. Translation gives CASSQAGNNSPLHF.

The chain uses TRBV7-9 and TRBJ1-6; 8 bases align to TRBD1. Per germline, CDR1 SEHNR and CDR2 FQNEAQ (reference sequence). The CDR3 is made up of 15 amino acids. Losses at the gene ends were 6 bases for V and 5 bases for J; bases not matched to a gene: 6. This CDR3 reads CASRVGTGHNSPLHF. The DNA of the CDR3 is TGTGCCAGCAGGGTCGGGACAGGCCATAATTCACCCCTCCACTTT.

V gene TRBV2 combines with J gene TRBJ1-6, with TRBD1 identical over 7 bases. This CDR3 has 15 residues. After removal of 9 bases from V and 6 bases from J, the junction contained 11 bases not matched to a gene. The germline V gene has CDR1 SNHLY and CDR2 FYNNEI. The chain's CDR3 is CASKSGTALNSPLHF. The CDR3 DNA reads TGTGCCAGTAAATCCGGGACAGCGCTTAATTCACCCCTCCACTTT. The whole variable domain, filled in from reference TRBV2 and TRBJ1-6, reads EPEVTQTPSHQVTQMGQEVILRCVPISNHLYFYWYRQILGQKVEFLVSFYNNEISEKSEIFDDQFSVERPDGSNFTLKIRSTKLEDSAMYFCASKSGTALNSPLHFGNGTRLTVT.

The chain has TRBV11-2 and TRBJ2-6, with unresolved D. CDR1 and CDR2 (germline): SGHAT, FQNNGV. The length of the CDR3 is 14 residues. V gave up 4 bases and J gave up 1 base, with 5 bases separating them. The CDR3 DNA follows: TGTGCCAGCAGCTCTATTTCTGGGGCCAACGTCCTGACTTTC. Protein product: CASSSISGANVLTF. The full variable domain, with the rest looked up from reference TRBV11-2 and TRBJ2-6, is EAGVAQSPRYKIIEKRQSVAFWCNPISGHATLYWYQQILGQGPKLLIQFQNNGVVDDSQLPKDRFSAERLKGVDSTLKIQPAKLEDSAVYLCASSSISGANVLTFGAGSRLTVL.

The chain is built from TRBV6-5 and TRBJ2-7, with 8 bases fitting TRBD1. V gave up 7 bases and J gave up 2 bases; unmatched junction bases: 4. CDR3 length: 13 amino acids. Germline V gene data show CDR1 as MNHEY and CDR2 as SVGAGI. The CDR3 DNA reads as TGTGCCAGCACAGGACAGGGTCCCTACGAGCAGTACTTC. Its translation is CASTGQGPYEQYF.

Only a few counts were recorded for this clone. In DNA, the CDR3 is TGCGCCAGCAGCTCCCCACAGGGCCCCCATGCTGGCTACACCTTC. This gives the protein CASSSPQGPHAGYTF. The chain recombines TRBV5-1 with TRBJ1-2; D is possibly TRBD1 (6 bases). CDR3 length: 15 amino acids. Trimming took off 3 bases at V and 7 bases at J, with 19 bases between the two ends. Germline V gene lookup returns CDR1 SGHRS and CDR2 YFSETQ.

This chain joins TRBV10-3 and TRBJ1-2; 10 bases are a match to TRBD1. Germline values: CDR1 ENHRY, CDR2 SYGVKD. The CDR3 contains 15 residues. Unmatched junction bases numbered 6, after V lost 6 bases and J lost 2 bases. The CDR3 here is CAIRNDRGQNYGYTF. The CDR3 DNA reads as TGTGCCATCAGGAATGACAGGGGGCAAAACTATGGCTACACCTTC.

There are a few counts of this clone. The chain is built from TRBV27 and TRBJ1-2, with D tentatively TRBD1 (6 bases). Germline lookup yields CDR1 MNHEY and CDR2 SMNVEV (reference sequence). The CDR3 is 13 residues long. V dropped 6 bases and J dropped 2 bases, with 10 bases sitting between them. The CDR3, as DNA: TGTGCCAGCAGAGGGGGGGGAAACTATGGCTACACCTTC. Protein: CASRGGGNYGYTF.

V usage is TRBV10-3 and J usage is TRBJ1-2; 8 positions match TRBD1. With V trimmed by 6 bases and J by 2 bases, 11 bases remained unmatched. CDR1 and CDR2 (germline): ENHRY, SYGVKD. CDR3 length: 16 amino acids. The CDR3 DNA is TGTGCCATCAGCCTCGGACAGGGAGGGAACAACTATGGCTACACCTTC. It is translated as CAISLGQGGNNYGYTF.

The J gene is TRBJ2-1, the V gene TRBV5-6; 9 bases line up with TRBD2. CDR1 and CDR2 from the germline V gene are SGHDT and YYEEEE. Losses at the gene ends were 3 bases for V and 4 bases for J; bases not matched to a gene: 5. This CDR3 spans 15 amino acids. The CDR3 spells CASSWTSVYYNEQFF. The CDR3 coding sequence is TGTGCCAGCAGCTGGACTAGCGTCTATTACAATGAGCAGTTCTTC.

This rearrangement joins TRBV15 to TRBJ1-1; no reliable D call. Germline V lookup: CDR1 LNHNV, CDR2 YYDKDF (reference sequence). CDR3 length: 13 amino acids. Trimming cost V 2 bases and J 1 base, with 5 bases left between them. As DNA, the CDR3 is TGTGCCACCAGCAGAACTCCGAACACTGAAGCTTTCTTT. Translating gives CATSRTPNTEAFF.

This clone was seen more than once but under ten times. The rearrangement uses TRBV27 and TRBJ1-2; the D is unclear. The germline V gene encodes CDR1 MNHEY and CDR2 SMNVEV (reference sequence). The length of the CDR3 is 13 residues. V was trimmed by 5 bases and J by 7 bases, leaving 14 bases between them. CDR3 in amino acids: CASSAPFGGGYTF. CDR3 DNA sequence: TGTGCCAGCAGTGCCCCTTTCGGAGGTGGCTACACCTTC.

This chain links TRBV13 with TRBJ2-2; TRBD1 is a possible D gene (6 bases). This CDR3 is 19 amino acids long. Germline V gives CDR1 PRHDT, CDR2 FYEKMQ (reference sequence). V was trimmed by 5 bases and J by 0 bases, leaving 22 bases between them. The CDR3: CASSQAGTPIVPNTGELFF. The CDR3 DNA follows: TGTGCCAGCAGCCAGGCCGGGACACCCATTGTTCCGAACACCGGGGAGCTGTTTTTT. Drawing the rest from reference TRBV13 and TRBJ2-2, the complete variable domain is AAGVIQSPRHLIKEKRETATLKCYPIPRHDTVYWYQQGPGQDPQFLISFYEKMQSDKGSIPDRFSAQQFSDYHSELNMSSLELGDSALYFCASSQAGTPIVPNTGELFFGEGSRLTVL.

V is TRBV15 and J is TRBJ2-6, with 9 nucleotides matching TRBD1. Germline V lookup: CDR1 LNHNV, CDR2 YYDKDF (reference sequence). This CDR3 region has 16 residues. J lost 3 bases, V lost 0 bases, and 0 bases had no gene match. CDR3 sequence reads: CATSREGQGGANVLTF. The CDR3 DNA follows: TGTGCCACCAGCAGAGAGGGACAGGGTGGGGCCAACGTCCTGACTTTC.

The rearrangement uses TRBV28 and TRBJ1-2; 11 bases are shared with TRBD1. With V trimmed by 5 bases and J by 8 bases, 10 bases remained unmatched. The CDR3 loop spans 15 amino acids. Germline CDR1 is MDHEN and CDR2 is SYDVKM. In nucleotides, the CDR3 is TGTGCCAGCAGTCATAGTGGACAGGGGGCGTTCGGCTACACCTTC. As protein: CASSHSGQGAFGYTF.

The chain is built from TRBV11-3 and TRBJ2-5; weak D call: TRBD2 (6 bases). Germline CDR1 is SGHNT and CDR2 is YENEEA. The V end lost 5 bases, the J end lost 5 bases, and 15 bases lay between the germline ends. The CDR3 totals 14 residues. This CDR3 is CASSPQGGYETQYF. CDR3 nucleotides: TGTGCCAGCAGCCCCCAGGGAGGATACGAGACCCAGTACTTC.

CDR3 amino acids: CASSLKGRDYGYTF. Here the CDR3 DNA reads TGTGCCAGCAGTTTAAAGGGGCGTGACTATGGCTACACCTTC. The chain carries TRBV27 and TRBJ1-2; tentative D call: TRBD1 (5 bases). V was cut by 2 bases and J by 3 bases, with 10 bases left in between. The CDR3 loop spans 14 amino acids. Germline V lookup: CDR1 MNHEY, CDR2 SMNVEV (reference sequence).